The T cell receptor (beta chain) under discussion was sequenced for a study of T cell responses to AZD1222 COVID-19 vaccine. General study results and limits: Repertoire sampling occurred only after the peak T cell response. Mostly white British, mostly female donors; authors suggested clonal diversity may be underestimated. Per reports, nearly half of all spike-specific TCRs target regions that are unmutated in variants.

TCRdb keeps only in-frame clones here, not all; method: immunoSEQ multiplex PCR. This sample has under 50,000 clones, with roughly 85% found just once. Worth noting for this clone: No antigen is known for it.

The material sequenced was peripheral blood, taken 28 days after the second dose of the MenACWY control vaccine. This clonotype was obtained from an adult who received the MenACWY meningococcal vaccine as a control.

CDR3 region: CASRGQGHHEQYF. The CDR3 DNA follows: TGTGCCAGCAGGGGACAGGGCCACCACGAGCAGTACTTC. V and J are TRBV27 and TRBJ2-7; 9 bases are a match to TRBD1. The CDR3 extends over 13 amino acids. From germline, CDR1 is MNHEY and CDR2 SMNVEV (reference sequence). V was clipped by 6 bases and J by 5 bases; unmatched bases: 5.